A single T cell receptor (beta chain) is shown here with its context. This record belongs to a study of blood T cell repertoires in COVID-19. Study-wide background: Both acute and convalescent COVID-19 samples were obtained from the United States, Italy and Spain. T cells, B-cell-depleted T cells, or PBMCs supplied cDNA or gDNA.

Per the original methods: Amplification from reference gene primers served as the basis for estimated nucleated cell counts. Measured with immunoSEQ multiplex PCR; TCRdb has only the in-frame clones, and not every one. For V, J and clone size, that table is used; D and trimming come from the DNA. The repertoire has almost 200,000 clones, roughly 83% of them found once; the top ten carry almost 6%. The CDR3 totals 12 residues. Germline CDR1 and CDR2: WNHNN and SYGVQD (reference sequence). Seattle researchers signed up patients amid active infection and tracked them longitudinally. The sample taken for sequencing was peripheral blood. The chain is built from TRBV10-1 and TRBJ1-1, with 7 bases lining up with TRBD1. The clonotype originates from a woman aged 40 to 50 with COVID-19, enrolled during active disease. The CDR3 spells CVCGQEGTEAFF. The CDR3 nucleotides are TGCGTCTGTGGACAGGAGGGGACTGAAGCTTTCTTT.